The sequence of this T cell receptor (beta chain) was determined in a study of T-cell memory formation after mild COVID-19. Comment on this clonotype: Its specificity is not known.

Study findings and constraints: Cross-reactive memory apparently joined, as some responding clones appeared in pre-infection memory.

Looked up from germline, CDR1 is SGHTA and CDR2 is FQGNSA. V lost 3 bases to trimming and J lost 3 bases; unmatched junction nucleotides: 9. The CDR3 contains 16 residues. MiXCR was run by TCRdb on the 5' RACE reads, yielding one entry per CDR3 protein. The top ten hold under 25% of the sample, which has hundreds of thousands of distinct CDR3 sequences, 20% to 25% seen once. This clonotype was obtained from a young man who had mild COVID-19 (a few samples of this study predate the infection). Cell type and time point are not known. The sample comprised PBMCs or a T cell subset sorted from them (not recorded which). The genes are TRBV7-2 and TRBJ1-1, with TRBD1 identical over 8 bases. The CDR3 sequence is CASSLGRGRGDTEAFF. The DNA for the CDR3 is TGTGCCAGCAGCTTGGGCAGGGGGCGCGGGGACACTGAAGCTTTCTTT.